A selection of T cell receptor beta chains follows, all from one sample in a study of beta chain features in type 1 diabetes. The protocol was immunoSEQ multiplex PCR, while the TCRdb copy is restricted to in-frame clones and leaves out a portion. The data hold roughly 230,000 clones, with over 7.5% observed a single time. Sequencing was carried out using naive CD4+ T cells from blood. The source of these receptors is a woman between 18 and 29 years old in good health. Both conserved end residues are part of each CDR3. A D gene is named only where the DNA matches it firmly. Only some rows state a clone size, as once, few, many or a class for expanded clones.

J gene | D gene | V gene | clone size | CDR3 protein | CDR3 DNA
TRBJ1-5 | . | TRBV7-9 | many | CASSFPDQPQHF | TGTGCCAGCAGCTTCCCCGATCAGCCCCAGCATTTT
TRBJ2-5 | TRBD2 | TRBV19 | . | CASSAPRLAGDLQETQYF | TGTGCCAGTAGTGCACCAAGACTAGCGGGAGATCTCCAAGAGACCCAGTACTTC
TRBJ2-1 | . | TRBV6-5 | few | CASSYSRDSNEQFF | TGTGCCAGCAGTTACTCCAGGGACTCCAATGAGCAGTTCTTC
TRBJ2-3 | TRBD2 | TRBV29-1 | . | CSVEDLQAGWSSDTQYF | TGCAGCGTTGAAGATCTTCAAGCGGGATGGTCTTCAGATACGCAGTATTTT
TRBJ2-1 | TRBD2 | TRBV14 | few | CASSFRGLAGNNEQFF | TGTGCCAGCAGCTTCCGAGGGCTAGCGGGGAACAATGAGCAGTTCTTC
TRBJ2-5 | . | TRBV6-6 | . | CASTGWGLGEQYF | TGTGCCAGCACCGGGTGGGGGCTGGGGGAGCAGTACTTC
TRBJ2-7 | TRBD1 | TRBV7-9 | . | CASLYTGGYEQYF | TGTGCCAGCCTCTACACAGGGGGCTACGAGCAGTACTTC
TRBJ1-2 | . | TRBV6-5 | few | CASSYSTTDNYGYTF | TGTGCCAGCAGTTACTCGACGACTGATAACTATGGCTACACCTTC
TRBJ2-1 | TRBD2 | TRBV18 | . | CASSPGLAGKDEQFF | TGTGCCAGCTCACCGGGACTAGCGGGAAAGGATGAGCAGTTCTTC
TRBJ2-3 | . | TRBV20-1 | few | CSAPRADTQYF | TGCAGTGCTCCCAGGGCAGATACGCAGTATTTT
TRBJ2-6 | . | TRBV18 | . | CASSAMGARAGANVLTF | TGTGCCAGCTCGGCCATGGGGGCTCGTGCTGGGGCCAACGTCCTGACTTTC
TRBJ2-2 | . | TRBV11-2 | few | CASSLPPGQLTTGELFF | TGTGCCAGCAGCTTACCCCCCGGACAGCTGACGACCGGGGAGCTGTTTTTT
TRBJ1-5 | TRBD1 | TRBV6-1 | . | CASSEIGQVNQPQHF | TGTGCCAGCAGTGAAATTGGACAGGTCAATCAGCCCCAGCATTTT
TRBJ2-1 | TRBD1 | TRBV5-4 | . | CASSSGTGFYNEQFF | TGTGCCAGCAGCTCCGGGACAGGATTCTACAATGAGCAGTTCTTC
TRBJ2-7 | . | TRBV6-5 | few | CASSEVSGYEQYF | TGTGCCAGCAGTGAAGTATCAGGGTACGAGCAGTACTTC
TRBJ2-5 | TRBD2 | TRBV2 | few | CATSGGLGTSEETQYF | TGTGCCACTAGCGGGGGGTTAGGAACCTCTGAAGAGACCCAGTACTTC
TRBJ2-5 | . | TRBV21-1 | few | CASSKTGPRTSGKETQYF | TGTGCCAGCAGCAAAACCGGGCCCCGGACTAGCGGTAAAGAGACCCAGTACTTC
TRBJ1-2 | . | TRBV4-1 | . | CASSQLILYGYTF | TGCGCCAGCAGCCAATTAATCCTCTATGGCTACACCTTC
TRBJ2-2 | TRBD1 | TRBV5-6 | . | CASSRDRGTGELFF | TGTGCCAGCAGCCGGGACAGGGGCACCGGGGAGCTGTTTTTT
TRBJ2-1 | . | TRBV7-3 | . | CASSSLAGPYNEQFF | TGTGCCAGCAGCTCGTTGGCGGGGCCCTACAATGAGCAGTTCTTC
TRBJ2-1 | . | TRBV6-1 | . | CASSPSYEQFF | TGTGCCAGCAGCCCGAGTTATGAGCAGTTCTTC
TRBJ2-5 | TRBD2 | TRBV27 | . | CASSLLAGVETQYF | TGTGCCAGCAGTTTATTAGCGGGAGTCGAGACCCAGTACTTC
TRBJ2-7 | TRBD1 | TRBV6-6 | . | CASSHDRVVYEQYF | TGTGCCAGCAGCCACGACAGGGTTGTCTACGAGCAGTACTTC
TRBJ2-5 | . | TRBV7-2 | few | CASSLGVSGETQYF | TGTGCCAGCAGCTTAGGGGTTTCGGGAGAGACCCAGTACTTC
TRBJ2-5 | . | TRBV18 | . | CASSPRAQEETQYF | TGTGCCAGCTCACCACGGGCACAAGAAGAGACCCAGTACTTC
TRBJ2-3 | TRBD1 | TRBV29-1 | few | CTSKTGADTQYF | TGCACCTCCAAGACAGGGGCAGATACGCAGTATTTT
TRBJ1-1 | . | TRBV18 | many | CASRGVTEAFF | TGTGCCAGCCGCGGGGTCACTGAAGCTTTCTTT
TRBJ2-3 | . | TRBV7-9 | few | CASSSRTDFTDTQYF | TGTGCCAGCAGCTCACGCACCGACTTCACAGATACGCAGTATTTT
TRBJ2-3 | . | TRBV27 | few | CATTISGRTDTQYF | TGTGCCACGACGATTAGCGGCCGCACAGATACGCAGTATTTT
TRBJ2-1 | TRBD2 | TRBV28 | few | CASSPRTSASYNEQFF | TGTGCCAGCAGTCCTAGGACTAGCGCTTCCTACAATGAGCAGTTCTTC
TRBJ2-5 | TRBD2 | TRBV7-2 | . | CASSWGLAGGRETQYF | TGTGCCAGCAGCTGGGGACTAGCGGGAGGGAGGGAGACCCAGTACTTC
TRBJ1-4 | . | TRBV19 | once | CASSDTGLTNEKLFF | TGTGCCAGTAGTGACACAGGGTTGACTAATGAAAAACTGTTTTTT
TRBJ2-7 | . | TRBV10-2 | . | CASTGGSSYEQYF | TGCGCCAGCACGGGGGGCAGTTCCTACGAGCAGTACTTC
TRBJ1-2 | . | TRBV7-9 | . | CASSGQNNYGYTF | TGTGCCAGCAGCGGACAGAACAACTATGGCTACACCTTC
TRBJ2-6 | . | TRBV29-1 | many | CSVELRRAGANVLTF | TGCAGCGTTGAATTACGCCGGGCTGGGGCCAACGTCCTGACTTTC
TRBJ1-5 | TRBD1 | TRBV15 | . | CATSRVGQGVADRNQPQHF | TGTGCCACCAGCAGAGTGGGACAGGGTGTGGCGGATCGGAATCAGCCCCAGCATTTT
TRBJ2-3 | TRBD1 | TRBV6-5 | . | CASSYRDRSTDTQYF | TGTGCCAGCAGTTACCGGGACAGGAGCACAGATACGCAGTATTTT
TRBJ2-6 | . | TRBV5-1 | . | CASHTRGSSGANVLTF | TGCGCCAGCCATACGCGGGGCAGCTCTGGGGCCAACGTCCTGACTTTC
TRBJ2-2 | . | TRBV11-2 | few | CASSLAISATGELFF | TGTGCCAGCAGCTTAGCGATTAGCGCAACCGGGGAGCTGTTTTTT
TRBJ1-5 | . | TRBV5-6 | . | CASSLDRRSPLCSNQPQHF | TGTGCCAGCAGCTTGGACAGGCGGTCCCCACTGTGTAGCAATCAGCCCCAGCATTTT